This T cell receptor (beta chain) was recovered during a study of T-cell memory formation after mild COVID-19. This clonotype was counted at least ten times. One end of the junction does not line up with germline, which may come from a read error. Libraries for TCRalpha and TCRbeta carried sample barcodes and unique molecular identifiers via 5'RACE. TCRdb reprocessed the 5' RACE reads with MiXCR, giving one entry per CDR3 protein. The sample consists of 380,000 or so distinct CDR3 sequences, under 15% of them appearing once. Germline lookup yields CDR1 SEHNR and CDR2 FQNEAQ (reference sequence). The CDR3 extends over 14 amino acids.

The source of this sequence is a man between 18 and 29 years old who had mild COVID-19 (a few samples of this study predate the infection). Cell type and time point are not known. The sample consisted of PBMCs or a T cell subset sorted from them (not recorded which). The V call is TRBV7-9, the J call TRBJ2-3, with 11 bases lining up with TRBD2. The CDR3 coding sequence is TGCGCCAGCAGCTTGGGGACTAGCGGAGATACGCAGTATTTT. Protein product: CASSLGTSGDTQYF.